This TCR beta chain was profiled in a study of T cell changes during pregnancy in multiple sclerosis. Assay used: immunoSEQ multiplex PCR; TCRdb lists only in-frame clones, some missing. This sample has about 120,000 clones, with about 94% found just once. This material consisted of peripheral blood, taken before pregnancy. The TCR originated in a female donor with multiple sclerosis, enrolled in a pregnancy study.

In DNA form, the CDR3 reads TGCGCCAGCAGCTCCATAGCGGGAGTCGGAAATGAGCAGTTCTTC. Amino acid sequence: CASSSIAGVGNEQFF. This sequence joins TRBV5-1 and TRBJ2-1, with TRBD2 identical over 9 bases. Germline V lookup: CDR1 SGHRS, CDR2 YFSETQ. Unmatched junction bases numbered 8, after V lost 3 bases and J lost 7 bases. The CDR3 totals 15 residues.